This T cell receptor (beta chain) was captured by sequencing in a study of blood T cells in healthy people across ages. With a J-beta primer mix and a sample-barcoded 5' primer, a second PCR ran roughly 6 to 12 cycles. Carrying 12 random nucleotides, a template-switch adaptor labeled each individual cDNA molecule. TCRdb used MiXCR to reprocess the 5' RACE reads, holding one entry per CDR3 protein. The sample has about 1.8 million distinct CDR3 sequences, 49% seen once; the top ten hold around 2.1%. Ten milliliters of peripheral blood were drawn from each donor. This clonotype was observed a handful of times. Sequenced sample: blood. The clonotype comes from a woman aged 35 to 49 in good health.

The CDR3 protein is CSADPRQGSGANVLTF. The CDR3 nucleotides are TGCAGTGCTGACCCGAGACAGGGCTCTGGGGCCAACGTCCTGACTTTC. The rearrangement joins TRBV20-1 to TRBJ2-6; 7 nucleotides line up with TRBD1. V gave up 5 bases and J gave up 0 bases; unmatched junction bases: 7. In germline, CDR1 is DFQATT, CDR2 SNEGSKA (reference sequence). The CDR3 extends over 16 amino acids.